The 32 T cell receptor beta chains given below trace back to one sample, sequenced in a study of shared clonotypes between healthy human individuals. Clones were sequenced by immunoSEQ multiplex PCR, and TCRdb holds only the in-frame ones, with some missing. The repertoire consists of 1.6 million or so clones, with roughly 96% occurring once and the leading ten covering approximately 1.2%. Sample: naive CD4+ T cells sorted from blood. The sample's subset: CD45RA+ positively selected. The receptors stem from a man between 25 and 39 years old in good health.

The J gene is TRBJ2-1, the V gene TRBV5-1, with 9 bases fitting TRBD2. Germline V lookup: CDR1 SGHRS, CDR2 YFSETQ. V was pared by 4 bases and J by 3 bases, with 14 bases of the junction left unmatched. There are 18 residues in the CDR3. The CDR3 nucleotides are TGCGCCAGCAGCCCAAGAACCGTAGCGGGAGTCATCTACAATGAGCAGTTCTTC. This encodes CASSPRTVAGVIYNEQFF.

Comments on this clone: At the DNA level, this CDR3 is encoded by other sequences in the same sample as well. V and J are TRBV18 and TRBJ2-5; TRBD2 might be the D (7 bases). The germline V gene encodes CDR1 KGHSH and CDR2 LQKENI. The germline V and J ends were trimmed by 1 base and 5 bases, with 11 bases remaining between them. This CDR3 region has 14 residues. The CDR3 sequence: CASSPLQGGETQYF. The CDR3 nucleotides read TGTGCCAGCTCACCACTACAGGGAGGGGAGACCCAGTACTTC. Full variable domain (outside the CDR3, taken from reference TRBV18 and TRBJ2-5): NAGVMQNPRHLVRRRGQEARLRCSPMKGHSHVYWYRQLPEEGLKFMVYLQKENIIDESGMPKERFSAEFPKEGPSILRIQQVVRGDSAAYFCASSPLQGGETQYFGPGTRLLVL.

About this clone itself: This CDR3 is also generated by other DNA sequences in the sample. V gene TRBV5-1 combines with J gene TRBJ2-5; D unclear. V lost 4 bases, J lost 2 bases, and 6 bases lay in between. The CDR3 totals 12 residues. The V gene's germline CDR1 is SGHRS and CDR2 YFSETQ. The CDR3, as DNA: TGCGCCAGCAGCGAACCACAAGAGACCCAGTACTTC. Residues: CASSEPQETQYF.

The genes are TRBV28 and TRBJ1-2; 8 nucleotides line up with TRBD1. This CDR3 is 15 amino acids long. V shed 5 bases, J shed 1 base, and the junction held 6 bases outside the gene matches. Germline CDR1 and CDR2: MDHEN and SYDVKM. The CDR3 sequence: CASSPGTGLNYGYTF. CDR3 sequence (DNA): TGTGCCAGCAGTCCCGGGACAGGTCTTAACTATGGCTACACCTTC.

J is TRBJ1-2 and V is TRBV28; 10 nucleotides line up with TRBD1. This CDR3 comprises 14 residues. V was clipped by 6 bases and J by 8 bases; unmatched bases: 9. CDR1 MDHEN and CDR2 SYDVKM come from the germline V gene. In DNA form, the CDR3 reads TGTGCCAGCAGCCCGGGACAGGGGACAGGGGGCTACACCTTC. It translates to CASSPGQGTGGYTF.

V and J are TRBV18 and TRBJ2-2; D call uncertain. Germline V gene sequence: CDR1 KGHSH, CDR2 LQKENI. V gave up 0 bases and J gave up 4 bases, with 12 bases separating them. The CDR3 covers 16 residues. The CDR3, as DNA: TGTGCCAGCTCACCACCGCTACAGCAAATCACCGGGGAGCTGTTTTTT. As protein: CASSPPLQQITGELFF.

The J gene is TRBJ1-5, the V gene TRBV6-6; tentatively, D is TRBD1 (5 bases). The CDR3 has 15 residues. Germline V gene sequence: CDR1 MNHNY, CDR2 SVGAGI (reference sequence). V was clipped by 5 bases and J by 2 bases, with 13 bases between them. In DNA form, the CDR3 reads TGTGCCAGCAGTAGTAAGCAGGGTGGCAATCAGCCCCAGCATTTT. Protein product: CASSSKQGGNQPQHF.

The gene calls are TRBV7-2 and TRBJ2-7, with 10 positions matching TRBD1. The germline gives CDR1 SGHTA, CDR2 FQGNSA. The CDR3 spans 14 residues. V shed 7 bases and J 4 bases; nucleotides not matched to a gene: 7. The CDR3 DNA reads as TGTGCCAGCACGTTCGGGACAGGGGAGTACGAGCAGTACTTC. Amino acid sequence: CASTFGTGEYEQYF.

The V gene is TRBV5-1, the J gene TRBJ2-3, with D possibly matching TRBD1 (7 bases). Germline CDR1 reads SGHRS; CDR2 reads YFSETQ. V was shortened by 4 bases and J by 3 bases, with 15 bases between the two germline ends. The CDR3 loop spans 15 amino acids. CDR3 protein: CASSRGGAGTDTQYF. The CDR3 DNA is TGCGCCAGCAGCCGAGGGGGCGCGGGGACAGATACGCAGTATTTT. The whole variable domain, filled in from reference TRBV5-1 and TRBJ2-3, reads KAGVTQTPRYLIKTRGQQVTLSCSPISGHRSVSWYQQTPGQGLQFLFEYFSETQRNKGNFPGRFSGRQFSNSRSEMNVSTLELGDSALYLCASSRGGAGTDTQYFGPGTRLTVL.

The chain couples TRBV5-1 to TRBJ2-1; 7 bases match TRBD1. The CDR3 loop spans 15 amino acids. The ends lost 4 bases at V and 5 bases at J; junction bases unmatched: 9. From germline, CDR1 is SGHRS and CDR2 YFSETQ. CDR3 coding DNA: TGCGCCAGCAGCCGCGAGGACAGGTCTGACAATGAGCAGTTCTTC. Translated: CASSREDRSDNEQFF.

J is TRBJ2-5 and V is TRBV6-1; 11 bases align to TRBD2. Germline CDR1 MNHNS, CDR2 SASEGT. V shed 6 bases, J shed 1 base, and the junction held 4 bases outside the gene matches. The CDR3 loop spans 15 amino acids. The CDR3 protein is CASSSGTSGQETQYF. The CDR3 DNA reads TGTGCCAGCAGCTCCGGGACTAGCGGCCAAGAGACCCAGTACTTC.

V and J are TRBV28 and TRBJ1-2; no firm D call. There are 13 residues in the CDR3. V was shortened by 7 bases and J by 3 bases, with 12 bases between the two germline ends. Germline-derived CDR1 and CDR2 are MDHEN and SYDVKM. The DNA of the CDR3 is TGTGCCAGCAACCGGGAGGGCCACTATGGCTACACCTTC. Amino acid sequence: CASNREGHYGYTF.

The CDR3 DNA follows: TGTGCCAGCAGCTTAGCTAGCGGGAGGGAGACCCAGTACTTC. Its protein product is CASSLASGRETQYF. The J gene is TRBJ2-5, the V gene TRBV7-2, with 10 bases matching TRBD2. The CDR3 loop spans 14 amino acids. The germline gives CDR1 SGHTA, CDR2 FQGNSA. After removal of 0 bases from V and 5 bases from J, the junction contained 0 bases not matched to a gene.

As DNA, the CDR3 is TGTGCCAGCAGTGTATTGGCCGGAAGCTCCTACAATGAGCAGTTCTTC. This translates into CASSVLAGSSYNEQFF. The J gene is TRBJ2-1, the V gene TRBV2; D remains unclear. The CDR3 contains 16 residues. In germline, CDR1 is SNHLY, CDR2 FYNNEI. The germline V and J ends were trimmed by 4 bases and 0 bases, with 13 bases remaining between them.

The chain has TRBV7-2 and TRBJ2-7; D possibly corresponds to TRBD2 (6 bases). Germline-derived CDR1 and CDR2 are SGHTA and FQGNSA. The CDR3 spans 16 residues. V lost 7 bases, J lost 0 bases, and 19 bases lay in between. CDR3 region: CASTDFVAGSSYEQYF. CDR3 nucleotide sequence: TGTGCCAGCACCGATTTCGTCGCGGGATCCTCCTACGAGCAGTACTTC.

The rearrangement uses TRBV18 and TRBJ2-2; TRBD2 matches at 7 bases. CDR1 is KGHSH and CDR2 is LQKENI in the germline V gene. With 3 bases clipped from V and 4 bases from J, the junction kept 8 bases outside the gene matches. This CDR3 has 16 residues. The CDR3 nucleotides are TGTGCCAGCTCACCTTCGGGCCAGCGGGGCACCGGGGAGCTGTTTTTT. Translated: CASSPSGQRGTGELFF. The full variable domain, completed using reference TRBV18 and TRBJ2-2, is NAGVMQNPRHLVRRRGQEARLRCSPMKGHSHVYWYRQLPEEGLKFMVYLQKENIIDESGMPKERFSAEFPKEGPSILRIQQVVRGDSAAYFCASSPSGQRGTGELFFGEGSRLTVL.

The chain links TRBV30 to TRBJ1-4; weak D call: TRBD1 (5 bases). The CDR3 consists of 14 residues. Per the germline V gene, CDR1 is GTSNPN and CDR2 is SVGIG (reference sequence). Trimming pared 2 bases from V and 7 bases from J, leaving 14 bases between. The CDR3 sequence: CAWSFGGGSEKLFF. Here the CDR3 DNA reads TGTGCCTGGAGTTTCGGGGGTGGTAGTGAAAAACTGTTTTTT. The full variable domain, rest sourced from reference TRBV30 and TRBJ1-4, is SQTIHQWPATLVQPVGSPLSLECTVEGTSNPNLYWYRQAAGRGLQLLFYSVGIGQISSEVPQNLSASRPQDRQFILSSKKLLLSDSGFYLCAWSFGGGSEKLFFGSGTQLSVL.

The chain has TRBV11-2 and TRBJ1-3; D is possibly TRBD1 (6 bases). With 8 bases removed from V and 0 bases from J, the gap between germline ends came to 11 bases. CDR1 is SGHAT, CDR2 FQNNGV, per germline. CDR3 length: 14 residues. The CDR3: CASQDRFSGNTIYF. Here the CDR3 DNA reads TGTGCCAGCCAAGACAGGTTCTCTGGAAACACCATATATTTT.

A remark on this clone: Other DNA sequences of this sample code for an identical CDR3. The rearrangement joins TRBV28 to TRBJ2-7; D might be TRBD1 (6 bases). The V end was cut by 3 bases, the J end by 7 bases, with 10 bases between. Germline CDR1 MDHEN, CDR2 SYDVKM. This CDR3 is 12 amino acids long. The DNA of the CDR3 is TGTGCCAGCAGTTTCCGAGGGGGTGAGCAGTACTTC. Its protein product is CASSFRGGEQYF. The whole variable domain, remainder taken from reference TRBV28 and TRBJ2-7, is DVKVTQSSRYLVKRTGEKVFLECVQDMDHENMFWYRQDPGLGLRLIYFSYDVKMKEKGDIPEGYSVSREKKERFSLILESASTNQTSMYLCASSFRGGEQYFGPGTRLTVT.

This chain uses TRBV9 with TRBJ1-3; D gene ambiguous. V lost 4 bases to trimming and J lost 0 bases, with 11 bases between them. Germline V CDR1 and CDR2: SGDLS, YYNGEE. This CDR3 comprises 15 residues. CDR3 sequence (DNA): TGTGCCAGCAGCCTCAGACCAGACTCTGGAAACACCATATATTTT. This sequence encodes CASSLRPDSGNTIYF. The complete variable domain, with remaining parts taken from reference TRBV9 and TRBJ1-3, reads DSGVTQTPKHLITATGQRVTLRCSPRSGDLSVYWYQQSLDQGLQFLIQYYNGEERAKGNILERFSAQQFPDLHSELNLSSLELGDSALYFCASSLRPDSGNTIYFGEGSWLTVV.

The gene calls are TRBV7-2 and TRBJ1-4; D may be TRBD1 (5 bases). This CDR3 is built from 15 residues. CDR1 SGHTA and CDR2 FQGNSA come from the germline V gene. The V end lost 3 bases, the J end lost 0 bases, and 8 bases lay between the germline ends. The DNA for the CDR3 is TGTGCCAGCAGCTTCGACAGCTCAACTAATGAAAAACTGTTTTTT. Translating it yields CASSFDSSTNEKLFF.

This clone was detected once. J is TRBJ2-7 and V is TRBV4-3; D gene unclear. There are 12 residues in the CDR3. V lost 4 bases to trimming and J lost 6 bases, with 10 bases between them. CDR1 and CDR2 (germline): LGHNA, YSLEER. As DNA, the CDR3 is TGCGCCAGCAGCCCTTTGTCTAGCGAGCAGTACTTC. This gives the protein CASSPLSSEQYF.

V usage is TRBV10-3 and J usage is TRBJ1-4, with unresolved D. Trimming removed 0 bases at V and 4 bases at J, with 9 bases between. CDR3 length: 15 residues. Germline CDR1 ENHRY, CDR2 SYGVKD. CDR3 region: CAISESAGGNEKLFF. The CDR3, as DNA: TGTGCCATCAGTGAGTCTGCGGGCGGTAATGAAAAACTGTTTTTT.

The CDR3 DNA reads as TGTGCCAGCAGTTACTCGATTAGCGGGAGGGCCCATGAGCAGTTCTTC. This gives the protein CASSYSISGRAHEQFF. The chain has TRBV6-5 and TRBJ2-1; the match to TRBD2 covers 11 bases. CDR3 length: 16 amino acids. After removal of 0 bases from V and 8 bases from J, the junction contained 6 bases not matched to a gene. Per germline, CDR1 MNHEY and CDR2 SVGAGI.

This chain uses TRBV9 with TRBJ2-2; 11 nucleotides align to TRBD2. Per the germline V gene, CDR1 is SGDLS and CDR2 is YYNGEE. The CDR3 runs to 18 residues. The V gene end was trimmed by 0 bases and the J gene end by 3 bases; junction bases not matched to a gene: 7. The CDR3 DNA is TGTGCCAGCAGCGTAGGAGGAACTAGCGGGAGTTACACCGGGGAGCTGTTTTTT. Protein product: CASSVGGTSGSYTGELFF.

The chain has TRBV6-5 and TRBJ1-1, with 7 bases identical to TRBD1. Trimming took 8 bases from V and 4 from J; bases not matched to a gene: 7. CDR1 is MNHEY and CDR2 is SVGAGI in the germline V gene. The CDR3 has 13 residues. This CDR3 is CASRRQGPTEAFF. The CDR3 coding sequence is TGTGCCAGCCGCCGACAGGGACCCACTGAAGCTTTCTTT.

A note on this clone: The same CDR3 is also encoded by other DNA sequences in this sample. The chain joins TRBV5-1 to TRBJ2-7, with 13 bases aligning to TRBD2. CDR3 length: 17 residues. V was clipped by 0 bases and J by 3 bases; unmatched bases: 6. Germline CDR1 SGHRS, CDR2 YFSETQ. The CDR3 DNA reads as TGCGCCAGCAGCTTGGGACTAGCGGGAGGTCTCAGCTACGAGCAGTACTTC. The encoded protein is CASSLGLAGGLSYEQYF.

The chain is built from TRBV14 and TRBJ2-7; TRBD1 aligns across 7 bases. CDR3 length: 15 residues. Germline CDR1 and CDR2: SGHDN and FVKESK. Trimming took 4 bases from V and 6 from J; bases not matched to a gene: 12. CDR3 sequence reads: CASSPRQGRFSEQYF. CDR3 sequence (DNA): TGTGCCAGCAGCCCCAGACAGGGTAGATTCTCCGAGCAGTACTTC.

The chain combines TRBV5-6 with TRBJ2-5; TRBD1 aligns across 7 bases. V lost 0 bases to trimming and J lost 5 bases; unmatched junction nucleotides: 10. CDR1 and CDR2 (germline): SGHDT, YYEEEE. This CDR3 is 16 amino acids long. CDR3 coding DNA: TGTGCCAGCAGCTTGGGCGAGACAGGGATTGGGGAGACCCAGTACTTC. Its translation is CASSLGETGIGETQYF.

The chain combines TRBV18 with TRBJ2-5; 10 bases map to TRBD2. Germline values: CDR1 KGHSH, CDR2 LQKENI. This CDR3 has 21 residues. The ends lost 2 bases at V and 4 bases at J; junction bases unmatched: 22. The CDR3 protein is CASSPLIDGTSETRRGETQYF. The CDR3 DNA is TGTGCCAGCTCACCATTAATAGACGGGACTAGCGAGACTCGGAGGGGAGAGACCCAGTACTTC. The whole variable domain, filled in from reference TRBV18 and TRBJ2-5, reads NAGVMQNPRHLVRRRGQEARLRCSPMKGHSHVYWYRQLPEEGLKFMVYLQKENIIDESGMPKERFSAEFPKEGPSILRIQQVVRGDSAAYFCASSPLIDGTSETRRGETQYFGPGTRLLVL.

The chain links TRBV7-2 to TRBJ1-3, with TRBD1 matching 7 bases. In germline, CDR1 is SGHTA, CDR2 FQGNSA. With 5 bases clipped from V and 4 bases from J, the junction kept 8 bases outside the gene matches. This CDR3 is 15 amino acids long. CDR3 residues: CASSPFRGRGNTIYF. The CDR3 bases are TGTGCCAGCAGCCCGTTCAGGGGGAGAGGAAACACCATATATTTT. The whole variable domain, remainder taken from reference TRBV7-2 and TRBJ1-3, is GAGVSQSPSNKVTEKGKDVELRCDPISGHTALYWYRQSLGQGLEFLIYFQGNSAPDKSGLPSDRFSAERTGGSVSTLTIQRTQQEDSAVYLCASSPFRGRGNTIYFGEGSWLTVV.

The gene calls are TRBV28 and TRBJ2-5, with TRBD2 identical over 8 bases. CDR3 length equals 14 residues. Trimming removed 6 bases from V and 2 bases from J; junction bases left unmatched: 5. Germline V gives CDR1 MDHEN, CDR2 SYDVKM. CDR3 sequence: CASRESGRQETQYF. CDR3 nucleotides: TGTGCCAGCAGGGAGAGCGGGAGACAAGAGACCCAGTACTTC.